The sequence of this T cell receptor beta chain was determined in a study of tumor-infiltrating lymphocytes in primary liver carcinoma. General study points: Tumor samples exhibited a significantly greater top-250-clone fraction than blood samples (p = 0.039).

Production of TCR beta cDNA used roughly 480 ng total RNA together with a constant-region primer. ARM-PCR, slightly modified, supplied the TCR beta libraries through three nested multiplex PCR rounds. Rounds one and two of PCR, each of roughly 10 cycles, were primed with TRBV1-TRBV30 forward primers and a C-beta reverse primer. Each CDR3 protein is one row after TCRdb ran MiXCR on the multiplex PCR reads. Counted here are roughly 100,000 distinct CDR3 sequences, around 83% occurring once; the ten biggest clones make up roughly a fifth. Scientists recovered RNA and DNA together from roughly 20-30 mg of unsorted bulk tissue. The V gene's germline CDR1 is SGHAT and CDR2 FQDESV (reference sequence). CDR3 length: 15 residues. V lost 6 bases and J 4 bases, leaving 19 bases between the germline ends. Notes on this clonotype: What it binds is not known.

Sequencing used liver tumor tissue from sampling region 3. Specified subset: tumor region T3, left-lateral pole. The TCR was taken from a middle-aged man with primary liver carcinoma and hepatitis B virus infection. The chain links TRBV11-1 to TRBJ2-7, with D possibly TRBD2 on 5 matching bases. In DNA form, the CDR3 reads TGTGCCAGCAGTTTAACGGGATCTGGAGGATACGAGCAGTACTTC. It yields the protein CASSLTGSGGYEQYF.